This T cell receptor (beta chain) was sequenced in a study of T-cell memory formation after mild COVID-19. The CDR3 is 13 residues long. CDR1 and CDR2 from the germline V gene are KGHDR and SFDVKD. Trimming removed 3 bases from V and 5 bases from J; junction bases left unmatched: 1. General study points: Clones contracting over day 15 to 85 were CD4/CD8 balanced, with later expanders leaning CD4+. Researchers report contracting CD4+ clones mostly in CM and EM, with CD8+ clones in EMRA. That cross-reactive memory joined was suggested by some responding clones appearing in pre-infection memory.

With constant-segment primers, 5'RACE yielded cDNA libraries of TCR alpha and TCR beta that carried sample barcodes and UMIs. TCRdb reprocessed the 5' RACE reads with MiXCR, giving one entry per CDR3 protein. The sample gives about 130,000 distinct CDR3 sequences, 20% to 25% of which show up once; approximately 25% is in the top ten. This clonotype was detected once. Its target is not known. The chain couples TRBV24-1 to TRBJ2-3; 7 bases map to TRBD1. Sequencing used PBMCs or a T cell subset sorted from them (not recorded which). This clonotype was obtained from an adult woman who had mild COVID-19 (a few samples of this study predate the infection). Cell type and time point are not known. CDR3 protein: CATSDRDRDTQYF. The CDR3 region has the DNA TGTGCCACCAGTGATCGGGACAGAGATACGCAGTATTTT.